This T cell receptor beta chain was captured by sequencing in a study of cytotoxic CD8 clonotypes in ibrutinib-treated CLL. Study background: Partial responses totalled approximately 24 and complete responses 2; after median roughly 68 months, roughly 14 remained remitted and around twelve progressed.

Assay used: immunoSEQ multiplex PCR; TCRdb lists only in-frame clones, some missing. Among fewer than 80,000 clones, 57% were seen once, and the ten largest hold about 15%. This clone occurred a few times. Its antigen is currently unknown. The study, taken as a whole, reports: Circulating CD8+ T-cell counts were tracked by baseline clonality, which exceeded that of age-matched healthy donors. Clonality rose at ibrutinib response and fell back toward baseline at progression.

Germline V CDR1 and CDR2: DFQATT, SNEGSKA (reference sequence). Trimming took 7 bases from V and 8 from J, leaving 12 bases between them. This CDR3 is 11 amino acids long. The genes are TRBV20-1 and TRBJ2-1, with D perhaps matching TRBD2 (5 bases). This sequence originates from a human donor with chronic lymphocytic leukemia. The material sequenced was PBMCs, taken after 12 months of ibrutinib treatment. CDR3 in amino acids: CSVLRRDEQFF. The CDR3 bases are TGCAGTGTCCTTAGGCGGGATGAGCAGTTCTTC.